This note documents a single T cell receptor (beta chain) sequence. Germline V lookup: CDR1 MNHEY, CDR2 SMNVEV (reference sequence). This CDR3 comprises 13 residues. Trimming left V 8 bases short and J 2 bases short, with 10 bases between. This entry is derived from a study of T cell responses to AZD1222 COVID-19 vaccine. Clones were read by immunoSEQ multiplex PCR, and TCRdb kept only the in-frame ones, dropping some. The data hold roughly 100,000 clones, with more than 85% observed a single time. Sequencing was performed on peripheral blood, taken on day 0 of AZD1222 vaccination. This TCR came from an adult in good health. This sequence joins TRBV27 and TRBJ1-5, with unresolved D. The CDR3 DNA is TGTGCCAGCGGAGTAGGCCGCAATCAGCCCCAGCATTTT. This gives the protein CASGVGRNQPQHF.